This T cell receptor beta chain was sequenced in a study of response to subunit inactivated influenza vaccine. Study-wide results and caveats: New T cells are recruited in small numbers by each seasonal influenza vaccination, according to the authors' suggestion.

With regard to this clonotype: Its antigen is not known.

One entry per CDR3 protein, called by TCRdb with MiXCR from the RT-PCR reads. The sample carries about 650,000 distinct CDR3 sequences, 15% to 19% recorded once. V was clipped by 2 bases and J by 5 bases, with 7 bases between them. This CDR3 spans 13 amino acids. The germline gives CDR1 SGHTA, CDR2 FQGTGA. This sequence joins TRBV7-3 and TRBJ2-1; D call uncertain. Sample: PBMCs from blood, taken roughly 12 days after vaccination. The TCR was taken from a middle-aged man who received an inactivated influenza vaccine. The CDR3 coding sequence is TGTGCCAGCAGCTTAGACCCAAACAATGAGCAGTTCTTC. It is translated as CASSLDPNNEQFF.